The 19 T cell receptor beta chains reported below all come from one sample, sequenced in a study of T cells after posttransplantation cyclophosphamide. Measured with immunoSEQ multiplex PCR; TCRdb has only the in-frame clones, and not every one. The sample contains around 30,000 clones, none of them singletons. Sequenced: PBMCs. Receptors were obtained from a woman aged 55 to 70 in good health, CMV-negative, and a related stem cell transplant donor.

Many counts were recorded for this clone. Written as DNA, the CDR3 is TGTGCCAGCAGTCGTCCAGGGAACACTGAAGCTTTCTTT. Protein: CASSRPGNTEAFF. This sequence joins TRBV6-5 and TRBJ1-1; no clear D gene. The CDR3 totals 13 residues. Germline assignment: CDR1 MNHEY and CDR2 SVGAGI. Trimming took 5 bases from V and 1 from J, leaving 8 bases between them.

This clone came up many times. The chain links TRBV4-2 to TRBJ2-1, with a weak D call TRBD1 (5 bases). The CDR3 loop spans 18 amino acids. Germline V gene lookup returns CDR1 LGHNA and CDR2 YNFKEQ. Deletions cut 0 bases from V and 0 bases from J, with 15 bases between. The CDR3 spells CASSQDFTGPSSYNEQFF. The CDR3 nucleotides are TGTGCCAGCAGCCAAGATTTCACAGGCCCAAGCTCCTACAATGAGCAGTTCTTC.

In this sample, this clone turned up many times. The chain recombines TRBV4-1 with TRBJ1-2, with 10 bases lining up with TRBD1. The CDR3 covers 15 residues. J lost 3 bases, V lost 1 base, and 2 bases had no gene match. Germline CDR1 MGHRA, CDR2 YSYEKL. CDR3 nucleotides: TGCGCCAGCAGCCAAGGGGACAGGGGATACTATGGCTACACCTTC. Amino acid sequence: CASSQGDRGYYGYTF.

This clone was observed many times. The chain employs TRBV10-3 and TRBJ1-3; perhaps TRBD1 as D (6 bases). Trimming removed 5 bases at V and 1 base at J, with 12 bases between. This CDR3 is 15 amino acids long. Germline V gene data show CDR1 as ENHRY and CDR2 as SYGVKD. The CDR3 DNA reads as TGTGCCATCAGTCCTACGACAGGATCTGGAAACACCATATATTTT. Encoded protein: CAISPTTGSGNTIYF.

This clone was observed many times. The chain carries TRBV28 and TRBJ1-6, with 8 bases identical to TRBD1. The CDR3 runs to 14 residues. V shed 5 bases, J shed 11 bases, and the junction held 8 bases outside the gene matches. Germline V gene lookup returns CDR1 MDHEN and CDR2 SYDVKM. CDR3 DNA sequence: TGTGCCAGCAGTGGGACAGGTGACAGTCCACCCCTCCACTTT. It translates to CASSGTGDSPPLHF.

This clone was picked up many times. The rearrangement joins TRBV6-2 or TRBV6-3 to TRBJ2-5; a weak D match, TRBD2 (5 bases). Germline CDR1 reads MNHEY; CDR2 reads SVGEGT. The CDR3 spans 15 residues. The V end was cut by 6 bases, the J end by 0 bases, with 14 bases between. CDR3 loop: CASRHQRNYQETQYF. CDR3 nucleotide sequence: TGTGCCAGCAGGCACCAGCGGAACTACCAAGAGACCCAGTACTTC.

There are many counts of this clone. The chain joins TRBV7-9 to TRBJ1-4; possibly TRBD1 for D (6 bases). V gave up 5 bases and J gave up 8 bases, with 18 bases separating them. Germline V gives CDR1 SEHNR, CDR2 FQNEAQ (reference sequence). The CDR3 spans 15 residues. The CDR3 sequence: CASSAQGGGGEKLFF. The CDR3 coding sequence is TGTGCCAGCAGCGCACAGGGAGGAGGAGGGGAAAAACTGTTTTTT. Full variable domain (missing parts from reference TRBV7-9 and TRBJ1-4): DTGVSQNPRHKITKRGQNVTFRCDPISEHNRLYWYRQTLGQGPEFLTYFQNEAQLEKSRLLSDRFSAERPKGSFSTLEIQRTEQGDSAMYLCASSAQGGGGEKLFFGSGTQLSVL.

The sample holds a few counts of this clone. The chain's CDR3 is CSVKQGDHGYTF. The CDR3 nucleotides are TGCAGCGTTAAACAGGGAGATCATGGCTACACCTTC. The chain couples TRBV29-1 to TRBJ1-2; D is possibly TRBD1 (6 bases). The length of the CDR3 is 12 residues. CDR1 and CDR2 (germline): SQVTM, ANQGSEA. Deletions cut 5 bases from V and 6 bases from J, with 13 bases between.

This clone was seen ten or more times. The DNA of the CDR3 is TGCGCCAGCAGCTTGGGCAGGGAGGAAAAACTGTTTTTT. Translation: CASSLGREEKLFF. V gene TRBV5-1 combines with J gene TRBJ1-4, with D maybe TRBD1 (5 bases). CDR1 and CDR2 from the germline V gene are SGHRS and YFSETQ. There are 13 residues in the CDR3. Trimming stripped 0 bases from V and 8 bases from J, with 8 bases between. Variable domain in full (rest from reference TRBV5-1 and TRBJ1-4): KAGVTQTPRYLIKTRGQQVTLSCSPISGHRSVSWYQQTPGQGLQFLFEYFSETQRNKGNFPGRFSGRQFSNSRSEMNVSTLELGDSALYLCASSLGREEKLFFGSGTQLSVL.

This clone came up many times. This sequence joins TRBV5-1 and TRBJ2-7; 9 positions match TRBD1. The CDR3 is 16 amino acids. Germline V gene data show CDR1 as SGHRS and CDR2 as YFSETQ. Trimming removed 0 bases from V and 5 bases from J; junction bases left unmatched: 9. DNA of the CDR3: TGCGCCAGCAGCTTGGCCCATGGACAGGGGTTCGACGAGCAGTACTTC. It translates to CASSLAHGQGFDEQYF.

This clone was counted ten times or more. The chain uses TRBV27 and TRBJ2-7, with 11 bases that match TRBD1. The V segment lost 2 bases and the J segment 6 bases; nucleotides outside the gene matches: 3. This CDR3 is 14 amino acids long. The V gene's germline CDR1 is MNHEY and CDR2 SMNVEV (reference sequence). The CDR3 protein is CASSLGTGGSEQYF. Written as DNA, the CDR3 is TGTGCCAGCAGTTTAGGGACAGGGGGGAGCGAGCAGTACTTC.

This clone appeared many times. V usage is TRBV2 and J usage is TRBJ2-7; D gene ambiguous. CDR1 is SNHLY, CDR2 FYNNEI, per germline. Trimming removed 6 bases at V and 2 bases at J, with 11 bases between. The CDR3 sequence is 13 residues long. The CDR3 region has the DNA TGTGCCAGCAGGGAGACTGGAACCTACGAGCAGTACTTC. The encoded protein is CASRETGTYEQYF.

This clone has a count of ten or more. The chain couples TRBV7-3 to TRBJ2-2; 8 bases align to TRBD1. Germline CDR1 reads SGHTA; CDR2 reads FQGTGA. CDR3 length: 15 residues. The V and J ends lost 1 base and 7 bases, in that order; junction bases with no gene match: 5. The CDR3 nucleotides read TGTGCCAGCAGCTTAAACCACAGGGGGGTCGGGGAGCTGTTTTTT. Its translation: CASSLNHRGVGELFF.

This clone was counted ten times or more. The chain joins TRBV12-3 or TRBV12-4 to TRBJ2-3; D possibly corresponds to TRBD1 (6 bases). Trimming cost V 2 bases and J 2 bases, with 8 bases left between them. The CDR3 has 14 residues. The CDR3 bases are TGTGCCAGCAGTTTAAGGGGGACCACAGATACGCAGTATTTT. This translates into CASSLRGTTDTQYF.

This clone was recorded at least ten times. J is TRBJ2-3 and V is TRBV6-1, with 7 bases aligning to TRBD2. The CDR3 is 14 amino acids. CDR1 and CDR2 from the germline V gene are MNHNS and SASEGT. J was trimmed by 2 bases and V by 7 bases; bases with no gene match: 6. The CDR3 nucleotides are TGTGCCAGCACCATCGGGGGGTCCACAGATACGCAGTATTTT. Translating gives CASTIGGSTDTQYF.

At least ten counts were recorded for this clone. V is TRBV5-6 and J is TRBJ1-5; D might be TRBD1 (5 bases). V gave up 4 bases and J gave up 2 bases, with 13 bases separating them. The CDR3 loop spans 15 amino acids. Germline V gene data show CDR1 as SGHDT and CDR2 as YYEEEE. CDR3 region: CASSRRGVGNQPQHF. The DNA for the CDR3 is TGTGCCAGCAGCCGCCGGGGGGTGGGCAATCAGCCCCAGCATTTT. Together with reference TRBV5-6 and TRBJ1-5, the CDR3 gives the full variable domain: DAGVTQSPTHLIKTRGQQVTLRCSPKSGHDTVSWYQQALGQGPQFIFQYYEEEERQRGNFPDRFSGHQFPNYSSELNVNALLLGDSALYLCASSRRGVGNQPQHFGDGTRLSIL.

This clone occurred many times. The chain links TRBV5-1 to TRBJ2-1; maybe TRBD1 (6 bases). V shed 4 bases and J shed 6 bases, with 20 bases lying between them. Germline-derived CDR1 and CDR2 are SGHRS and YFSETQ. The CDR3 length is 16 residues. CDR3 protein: CASSATGNQRGNEQFF. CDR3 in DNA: TGCGCCAGCAGCGCTACAGGGAATCAAAGGGGCAATGAGCAGTTCTTC.

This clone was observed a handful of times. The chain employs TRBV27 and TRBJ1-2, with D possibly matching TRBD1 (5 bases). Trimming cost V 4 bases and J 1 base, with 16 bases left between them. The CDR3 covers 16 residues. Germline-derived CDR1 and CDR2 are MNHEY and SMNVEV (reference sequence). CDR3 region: CASSSAGHLDNYGYTF. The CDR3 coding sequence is TGTGCCAGCAGTTCCGCCGGACACTTGGATAACTATGGCTACACCTTC.

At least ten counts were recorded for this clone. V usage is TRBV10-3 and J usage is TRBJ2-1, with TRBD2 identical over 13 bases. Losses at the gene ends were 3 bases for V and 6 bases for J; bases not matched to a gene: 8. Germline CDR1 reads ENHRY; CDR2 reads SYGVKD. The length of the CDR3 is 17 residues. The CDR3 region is CAISDFRTSGSINEQFF. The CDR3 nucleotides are TGTGCCATCAGTGACTTCCGGACTAGCGGGAGTATCAATGAGCAGTTCTTC.